The 4 T cell receptor beta chains below were found in one sample sequenced in a study of shared clonotypes between healthy human individuals. Method: immunoSEQ multiplex PCR; TCRdb's copy keeps in-frame clones and lacks some. The sample holds 2,500,000 or so clones, 90% to 95% seen once. Sequencing used naive CD4+ T cells sorted from blood. Indicated subset: CD45RA+ positively selected. All receptors derive from a man younger than 35 in good health.

This clone came up once. The CDR3 DNA reads TGTGCCAGCAGCTTAAGGCCCACAGGGATGGGCACTGAAGCTTTCTTT. Encoded protein: CASSLRPTGMGTEAFF. The rearrangement links TRBV7-2 to TRBJ1-1; weak D call: TRBD1 (6 bases). Germline V gene lookup returns CDR1 SGHTA and CDR2 FQGNSA. The CDR3 covers 16 residues. V lost 2 bases and J 4 bases, leaving 17 bases between the germline ends.

V is TRBV5-1 and J is TRBJ2-7; TRBD2 agrees at 10 bases. Germline values: CDR1 SGHRS, CDR2 YFSETQ. This CDR3 comprises 15 residues. J gave up 5 bases and V 0 bases, and 5 bases lay outside the gene matches. CDR3: CASSLVLAGTDEQYF. In DNA, the CDR3 is TGCGCCAGCAGCTTGGTACTAGCGGGGACCGACGAGCAGTACTTC.

J is TRBJ2-1 and V is TRBV6-1; 7 bases map to TRBD2. V shed 5 bases, J shed 9 bases, and the junction held 13 bases outside the gene matches. The germline V gene has CDR1 MNHNS and CDR2 SASEGT. The CDR3 loop spans 15 amino acids. This CDR3 is CASSLSGTKAPEQFF. CDR3 coding DNA: TGTGCCAGCAGTCTGAGCGGGACCAAGGCCCCTGAGCAGTTCTTC.

CDR3 bases: TGCGCCAGCAGTCAAACGGGACAGGTGGGCACCGGGGAGCTGTTTTTT. This gives the protein CASSQTGQVGTGELFF. This chain links TRBV23-1 with TRBJ2-2; 8 bases match TRBD1. TRBV23-1 is an open reading frame, and its role is uncertain. With 2 bases clipped from V and 4 bases from J, the junction kept 6 bases outside the gene matches. The CDR3 spans 16 residues.